This T cell receptor (beta chain) appears in the sequencing data of a study of cytomegalovirus exposure and HLA in healthy donors. Healthy people donating bone marrow made up the donors. Turning to this clone: Its antigen remains unidentified.

Findings of the study overall: Researchers reported in a later analysis that common viral pathogens appeared linked to several top clusters. The authors later linked a missense DCLRE1C variant to TCR beta V- and J-gene trimming. A later analysis linked more than 15,000 TCR beta sequences to HLA alleles at 0.05 false discovery rate.

The CDR3 runs to 13 residues. CDR1 is LNHDA, CDR2 SQIVND, per germline (reference sequence). Trimming removed 6 bases at V and 9 bases at J, with 18 bases between. Amplification used 60 Vbeta primers and 13 Jbeta primers. Sequenced by immunoSEQ multiplex PCR; TCRdb stores in-frame clones only, minus some. The sample shows about 150,000 clones, 70% to 80% of them seen only once. The V gene is TRBV19, the J gene TRBJ2-7; maybe TRBD1 (5 bases). Sequencing was done on a sample of PBMCs. The TCR sequence derives from a man aged 30 to 39 in good health and CMV-seronegative. The CDR3, as DNA: TGTGCCAGTAGCAGGACACTGGGCGGTGTGCAGTACTTC. Translation: CASSRTLGGVQYF.